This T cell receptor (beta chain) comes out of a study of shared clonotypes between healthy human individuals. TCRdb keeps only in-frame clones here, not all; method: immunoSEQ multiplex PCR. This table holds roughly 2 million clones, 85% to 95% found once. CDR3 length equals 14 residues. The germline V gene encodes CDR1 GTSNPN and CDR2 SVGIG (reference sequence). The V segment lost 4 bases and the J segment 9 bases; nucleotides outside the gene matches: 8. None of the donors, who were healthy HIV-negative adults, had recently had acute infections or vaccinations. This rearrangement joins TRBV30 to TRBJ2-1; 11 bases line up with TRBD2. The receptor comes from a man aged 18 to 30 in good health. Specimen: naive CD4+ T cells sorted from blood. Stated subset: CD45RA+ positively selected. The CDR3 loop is CAWKVAGGPSEQFF. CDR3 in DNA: TGTGCCTGGAAAGTAGCGGGAGGGCCCAGTGAGCAGTTCTTC. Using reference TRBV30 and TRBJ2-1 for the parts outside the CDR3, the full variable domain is SQTIHQWPATLVQPVGSPLSLECTVEGTSNPNLYWYRQAAGRGLQLLFYSVGIGQISSEVPQNLSASRPQDRQFILSSKKLLLSDSGFYLCAWKVAGGPSEQFFGPGTRLTVL.